Sequencing of this T cell receptor (beta chain) was carried out in a study of human T cells and chemical hapten exposure. Notes on the study in general: Clustering by CDR3 similarity yielded significantly more large clusters from expanded TCRs than controls.

Time point indicated: pre-sensitization, week 0. Treatment in this sample: therapeutic diphenylcyclopropenone sensitization with weekly scalp DPC. Trimming stripped 9 bases from V and 1 base from J, with 19 bases between. CDR3 size: 17 residues. Separate cDNA molecules received unique molecular identifiers, which the library attached to them. TCRdb redid the calling of the RACE reads with MiXCR, one entry per CDR3 protein. This table has about 380,000 distinct CDR3 sequences, roughly 4.6% appearing once. This clonotype was observed a handful of times. Its antigen remains unknown. The receptor's source is a woman in her fifties or sixties with alopecia areata. Some clones in this sample may be carry-over from other donors' samples. The chain is built from TRBV23-1 and TRBJ2-6; D is possibly TRBD1 (6 bases). TRBV23-1 is an ORF, with its function uncertain. Sample: whole blood, taken in connection with sensitization to the hapten diphenylcyclopropenone (DPC). DNA of the CDR3: TGCGCCAGAACGACCGGGACACAACAGTCTGGGGCCAACGTCCTGACTTTC. This encodes CARTTGTQQSGANVLTF.